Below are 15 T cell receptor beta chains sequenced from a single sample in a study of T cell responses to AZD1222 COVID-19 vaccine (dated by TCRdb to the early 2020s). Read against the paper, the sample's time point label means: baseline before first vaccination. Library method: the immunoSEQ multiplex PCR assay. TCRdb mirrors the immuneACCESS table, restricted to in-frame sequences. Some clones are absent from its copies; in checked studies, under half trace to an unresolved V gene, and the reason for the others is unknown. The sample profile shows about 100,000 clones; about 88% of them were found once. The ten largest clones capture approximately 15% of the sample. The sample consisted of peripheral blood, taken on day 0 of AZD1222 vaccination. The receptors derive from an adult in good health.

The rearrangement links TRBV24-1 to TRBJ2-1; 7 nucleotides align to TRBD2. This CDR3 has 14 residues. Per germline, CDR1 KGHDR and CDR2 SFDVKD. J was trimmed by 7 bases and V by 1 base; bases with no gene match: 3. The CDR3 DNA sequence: TGTGCCACCAGTGATTTCCAGGGAGGGAATGAGCAGTTCTTC. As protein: CATSDFQGGNEQFF.

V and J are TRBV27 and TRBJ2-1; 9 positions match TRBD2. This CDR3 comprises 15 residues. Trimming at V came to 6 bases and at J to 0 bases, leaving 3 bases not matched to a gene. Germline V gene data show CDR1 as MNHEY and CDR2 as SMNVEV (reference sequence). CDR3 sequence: CASRAGGPSYNEQFF. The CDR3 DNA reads TGTGCCAGCAGAGCGGGGGGCCCCTCCTACAATGAGCAGTTCTTC.

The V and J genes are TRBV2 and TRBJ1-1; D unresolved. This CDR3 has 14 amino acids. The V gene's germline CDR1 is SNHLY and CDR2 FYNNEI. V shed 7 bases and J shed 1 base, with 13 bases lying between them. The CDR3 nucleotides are TGTGCCAGCAATCAGGACGGACCGAACACTGAAGCTTTCTTT. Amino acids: CASNQDGPNTEAFF.

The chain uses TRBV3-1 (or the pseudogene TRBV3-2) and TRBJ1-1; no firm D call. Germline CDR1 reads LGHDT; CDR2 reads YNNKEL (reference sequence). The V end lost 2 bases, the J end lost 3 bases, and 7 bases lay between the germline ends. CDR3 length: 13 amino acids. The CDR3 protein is CASSQTSHTEAFF. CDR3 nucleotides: TGTGCCAGCAGCCAAACCAGTCACACTGAAGCTTTCTTT.

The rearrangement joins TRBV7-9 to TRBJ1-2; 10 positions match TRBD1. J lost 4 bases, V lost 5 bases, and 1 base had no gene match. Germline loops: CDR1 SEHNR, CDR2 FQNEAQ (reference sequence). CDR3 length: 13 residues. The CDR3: CASSGQGGYGYTF. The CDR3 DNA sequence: TGTGCCAGCAGCGGACAGGGGGGCTATGGCTACACCTTC.

The CDR3 is CATSIARDNSGNTIYF. CDR3 in DNA: TGTGCCACCAGCATCGCCCGGGATAACTCTGGAAACACCATATATTTT. J is TRBJ1-3 and V is TRBV15; D remains unclear. Germline-derived CDR1 and CDR2 are LNHNV and YYDKDF (reference sequence). This CDR3 has 16 residues. V lost 4 bases to trimming and J lost 0 bases, with 13 bases between them.

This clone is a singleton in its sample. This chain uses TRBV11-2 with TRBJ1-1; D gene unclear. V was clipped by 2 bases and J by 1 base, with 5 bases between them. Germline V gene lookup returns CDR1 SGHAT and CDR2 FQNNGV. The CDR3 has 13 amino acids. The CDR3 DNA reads TGTGCCAGCAGCTTACACAGGAACACTGAAGCTTTCTTT. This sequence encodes CASSLHRNTEAFF.

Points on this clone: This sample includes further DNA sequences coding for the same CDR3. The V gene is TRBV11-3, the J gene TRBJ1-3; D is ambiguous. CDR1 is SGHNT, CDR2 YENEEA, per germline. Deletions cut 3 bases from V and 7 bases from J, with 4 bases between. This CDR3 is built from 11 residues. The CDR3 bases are TGTGCCAGCAGCTTGAGGAACACCATATATTTT. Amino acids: CASSLRNTIYF.

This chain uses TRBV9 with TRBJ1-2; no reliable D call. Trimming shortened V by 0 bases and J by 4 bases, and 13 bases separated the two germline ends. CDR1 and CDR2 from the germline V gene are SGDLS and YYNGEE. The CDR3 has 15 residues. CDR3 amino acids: CASSVETGGGYGYTF. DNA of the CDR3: TGTGCCAGCAGCGTAGAGACCGGCGGTGGCTATGGCTACACCTTC.

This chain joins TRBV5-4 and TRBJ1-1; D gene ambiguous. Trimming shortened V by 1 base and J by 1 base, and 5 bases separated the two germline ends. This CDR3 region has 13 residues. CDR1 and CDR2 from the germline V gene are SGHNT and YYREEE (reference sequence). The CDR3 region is CASSLRRNTEAFF. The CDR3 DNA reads TGTGCCAGCAGCTTGCGCAGGAACACTGAAGCTTTCTTT. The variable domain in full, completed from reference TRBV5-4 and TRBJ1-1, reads ETGVTQSPTHLIKTRGQQVTLRCSSQSGHNTVSWYQQALGQGPQFIFQYYREEENGRGNFPPRFSGLQFPNYSSELNVNALELDDSALYLCASSLRRNTEAFFGQGTRLTVV.

The CDR3 DNA reads as TGTGCCAGCGGTAACGTAGGAAGCTCCTACGAGCAGTACTTC. This translates into CASGNVGSSYEQYF. The V and J genes are TRBV28 and TRBJ2-7; D unresolved. The V end was cut by 8 bases, the J end by 0 bases, with 14 bases between. The germline V gene has CDR1 MDHEN and CDR2 SYDVKM. CDR3 length equals 14 residues.

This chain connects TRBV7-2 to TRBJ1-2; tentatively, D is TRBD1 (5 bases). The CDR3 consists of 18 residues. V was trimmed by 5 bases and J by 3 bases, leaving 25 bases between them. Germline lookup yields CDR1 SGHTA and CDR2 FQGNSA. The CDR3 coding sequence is TGTGCCAGCAGCCCCGGAGGTCCAGGGAGGGGCGGGCACTATGGCTACACCTTC. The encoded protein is CASSPGGPGRGGHYGYTF.

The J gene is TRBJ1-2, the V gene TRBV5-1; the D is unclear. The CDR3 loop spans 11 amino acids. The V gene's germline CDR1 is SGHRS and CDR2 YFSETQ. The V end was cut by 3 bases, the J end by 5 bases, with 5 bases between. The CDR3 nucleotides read TGCGCCAGCAGCTCCGGATATGGCTACACCTTC. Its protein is CASSSGYGYTF.

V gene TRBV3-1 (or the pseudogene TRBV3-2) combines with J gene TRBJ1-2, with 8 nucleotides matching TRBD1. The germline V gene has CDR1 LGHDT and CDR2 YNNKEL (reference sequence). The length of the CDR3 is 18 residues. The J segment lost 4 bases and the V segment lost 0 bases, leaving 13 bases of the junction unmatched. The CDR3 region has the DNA TGTGCCAGCAGCCAAGAAGGTCTCAGGGGGCATGTTGGCTATGGCTACACCTTC. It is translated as CASSQEGLRGHVGYGYTF.

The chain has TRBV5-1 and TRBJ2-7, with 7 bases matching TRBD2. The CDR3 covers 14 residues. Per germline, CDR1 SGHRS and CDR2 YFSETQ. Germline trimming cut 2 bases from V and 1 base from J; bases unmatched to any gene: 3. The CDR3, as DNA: TGCGCCAGCAGCTTTTTGGGGGGGTCCTACGAGCAGTACTTC. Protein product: CASSFLGGSYEQYF.